What follows are 15 T cell receptor beta chains derived from one specimen sequenced in a study of radiotherapy plus CTLA-4 blockade in lung cancer. The data were produced by immunoSEQ multiplex PCR, yet TCRdb's version contains in-frame clones alone and is incomplete. The sample shows about 68,000 clones, roughly 85% of them seen only once. The material sequenced was peripheral blood, taken from a patient treated with radiotherapy plus ipilimumab. These receptors were obtained from a human donor with non-small cell lung cancer who had a complete response to radiotherapy plus ipilimumab.

The chain joins TRBV11-3 to TRBJ2-1; TRBD1 might be the D (6 bases). Trimming took off 2 bases at V and 8 bases at J, with 16 bases between the two ends. The CDR3 sequence is 15 residues long. Germline V gene lookup returns CDR1 SGHNT and CDR2 YENEEA. CDR3 region: CASSLRQGQPHEQFF. For the CDR3, the DNA is TGTGCCAGCAGCTTACGGCAGGGACAACCTCATGAGCAGTTCTTC. The full variable domain, rest sourced from reference TRBV11-3 and TRBJ2-1, is EAGVVQSPRYKIIEKKQPVAFWCNPISGHNTLYWYLQNLGQGPELLIRYENEEAVDDSQLPKDRFSAERLKGVDSTLKIQPAELGDSAVYLCASSLRQGQPHEQFFGPGTRLTVL.

This chain uses TRBV10-3 with TRBJ1-2, with D possibly being TRBD1 (6 bases). The CDR3 consists of 13 residues. Germline CDR1 is ENHRY and CDR2 is SYGVKD. V lost 6 bases, J lost 2 bases, and 10 bases lay in between. CDR3 sequence reads: CAISSTGNYGYTF. The CDR3 DNA reads as TGTGCCATCAGCTCCACAGGGAACTATGGCTACACCTTC.

The J gene is TRBJ2-6, the V gene TRBV5-4, with a weak D call TRBD2 (5 bases). The CDR3 sequence is 18 residues long. Germline V CDR1 and CDR2: SGHNT, YYREEE (reference sequence). Trimming stripped 4 bases from V and 0 bases from J, with 17 bases between. This CDR3 is CASSDLTTTASGANVLTF. CDR3 nucleotides: TGTGCCAGCAGCGACTTGACTACTACGGCCTCTGGGGCCAACGTCCTGACTTTC.

The chain links TRBV7-2 to TRBJ1-5; no definite D call. V was trimmed by 5 bases and J by 3 bases, leaving 11 bases between them. Germline CDR1 is SGHTA and CDR2 is FQGNSA. The CDR3 spans 14 residues. The CDR3 coding sequence is TGTGCCAGCAGCAGACAAGAGCCCAATCAGCCCCAGCATTTT. It yields the protein CASSRQEPNQPQHF.

This clone has only one observation. The chain links TRBV29-1 to TRBJ1-2; D remains ambiguous. V dropped 3 bases and J dropped 4 bases, with 15 bases sitting between them. The germline gives CDR1 SQVTM, CDR2 ANQGSEA. This CDR3 has 14 residues. In nucleotides, the CDR3 is TGCAGCGTTGACTACGCAGGAGCGGGCTATGGCTACACCTTC. As protein: CSVDYAGAGYGYTF.

Comment on this clone: The sample holds other DNA sequences that translate to the same CDR3. The chain links TRBV5-1 to TRBJ2-7; D might be TRBD2 (5 bases). This CDR3 has 12 residues. CDR1 is SGHRS, CDR2 YFSETQ, per germline. The germline V and J ends were trimmed by 5 bases and 5 bases, with 11 bases remaining between them. The CDR3 DNA is TGCGCCAGCAGGTCTGACGGGGACGAGCAGTACGTC. It yields the protein CASRSDGDEQYV.

The chain joins TRBV30 to TRBJ2-2; D gene unclear. Trimming shortened V by 0 bases and J by 3 bases, and 5 bases separated the two germline ends. The CDR3 extends over 13 amino acids. CDR1 and CDR2 (germline): GTSNPN, SVGIG (reference sequence). CDR3 coding DNA: TGTGCCTGGAGTGTTGCAGACACCGGGGAGCTGTTTTTT. Translated: CAWSVADTGELFF.

The J gene is TRBJ1-5, the V gene TRBV6-1; tentatively, D is TRBD1 (6 bases). Trimming took 5 bases from V and 1 from J, leaving 12 bases between them. The germline V gene encodes CDR1 MNHNS and CDR2 SASEGT. CDR3 length: 15 amino acids. CDR3 residues: CASSQGRGSNQPQHF. The CDR3 coding sequence is TGTGCCAGCAGTCAAGGGAGGGGGAGCAATCAGCCCCAGCATTTT.

The chain recombines TRBV6-4 with TRBJ1-5; no clear D. Germline loops: CDR1 MRHNA, CDR2 SNTAGT. Between the trimmed V and J ends, which lost 7 bases and 2 bases, there was a span of 12 bases. The CDR3 is 14 residues long. CDR3: CASNVIGGNQPQHF. The CDR3 coding sequence is TGTGCCAGCAACGTCATCGGGGGCAATCAGCCCCAGCATTTT.

CDR3 loop: CAWSVRERDTEAFF. For the CDR3, the DNA is TGTGCCTGGAGTGTACGGGAAAGGGACACTGAAGCTTTCTTT. The chain couples TRBV30 to TRBJ1-1; D gene ambiguous. V lost 0 bases to trimming and J lost 3 bases, with 11 bases between them. Germline V CDR1 and CDR2: GTSNPN, SVGIG (reference sequence). This CDR3 region has 14 residues.

The CDR3, as DNA: TGTGCCAGCTCAGCTACTGGGCCCGGCGGGGCAGATACGCAGTATTTT. The encoded protein is CASSATGPGGADTQYF. This chain links TRBV18 with TRBJ2-3; tentatively, D is TRBD2 (6 bases). The CDR3 has 16 amino acids. Germline V gene sequence: CDR1 KGHSH, CDR2 LQKENI. V lost 5 bases and J 4 bases, leaving 19 bases between the germline ends.

This chain joins TRBV6-1 and TRBJ1-1; D unresolved. The length of the CDR3 is 17 residues. Trimming pared 3 bases from V and 1 base from J, leaving 18 bases between. Germline V lookup: CDR1 MNHNS, CDR2 SASEGT. CDR3 nucleotides: TGTGCCAGCAGTGACCAGACAACCCGTCCGGAGAACACTGAAGCTTTCTTT. This encodes CASSDQTTRPENTEAFF.

The genes are TRBV7-8 and TRBJ2-5; D is ambiguous. V dropped 1 base and J dropped 4 bases, with 19 bases sitting between them. The CDR3 is made up of 17 amino acids. Germline V gene lookup returns CDR1 SGHVS and CDR2 FQNEAQ. The DNA for the CDR3 is TGTGCCAGCAGCTTAGGTGGCGTGGTTCTGGGATCAGAGACCCAGTACTTC. The encoded protein is CASSLGGVVLGSETQYF.

The gene calls are TRBV7-2 and TRBJ1-3; perhaps TRBD1 as D (5 bases). The CDR3 spans 13 residues. Germline-derived CDR1 and CDR2 are SGHTA and FQGNSA. The V gene lost 5 bases and the J gene lost 5 bases, with 10 bases spanning the gap. CDR3 amino acids: CASSPQGRNTIYF. DNA of the CDR3: TGTGCCAGCAGCCCTCAGGGTAGAAACACCATATATTTT.

The chain employs TRBV7-2 and TRBJ1-5; D unresolved. V shed 0 bases and J shed 5 bases, with 8 bases lying between them. The CDR3 is 14 amino acids. Germline values: CDR1 SGHTA, CDR2 FQGNSA. The CDR3 nucleotides are TGTGCCAGCAGCTTAGCAGGGAATCATCAGCCCCAGCATTTT. This codes for CASSLAGNHQPQHF.